Shown below are 28 T cell receptor beta chains from a single sample sequenced in a study of technical replicates of blood from a handful of donors. Measured with immunoSEQ multiplex PCR; TCRdb has only the in-frame clones, and not every one. The table includes fewer than 110,000 clones, 96% detected once. Sequencing input: T cells isolated from PBMCs. The receptors originated from a human donor in good health.

V gene TRBV5-1 combines with J gene TRBJ2-5, with 8 bases aligning to TRBD2. With 5 bases clipped from V and 3 bases from J, the junction kept 12 bases outside the gene matches. The CDR3 length is 16 residues. Germline CDR1 reads SGHRS; CDR2 reads YFSETQ. The CDR3 spells CASRFSSRGGEETQYF. The CDR3 DNA reads TGCGCCAGCAGGTTTTCAAGTCGGGGGGGAGAAGAGACCCAGTACTTC. Full variable domain (outside the CDR3, taken from reference TRBV5-1 and TRBJ2-5): KAGVTQTPRYLIKTRGQQVTLSCSPISGHRSVSWYQQTPGQGLQFLFEYFSETQRNKGNFPGRFSGRQFSNSRSEMNVSTLELGDSALYLCASRFSSRGGEETQYFGPGTRLLVL.

This clone turned up a few times. V and J are TRBV30 and TRBJ1-1, with D possibly matching TRBD1 (6 bases). Germline V CDR1 and CDR2: GTSNPN, SVGIG (reference sequence). Trimming cost V 5 bases and J 1 base, with 11 bases left between them. This CDR3 has 13 amino acids. The CDR3 DNA is TGTGCCTGGGGGGGCAGGGGGAACACTGAAGCTTTCTTT. Translated: CAWGGRGNTEAFF. Complete variable domain (other parts from reference TRBV30 and TRBJ1-1): SQTIHQWPATLVQPVGSPLSLECTVEGTSNPNLYWYRQAAGRGLQLLFYSVGIGQISSEVPQNLSASRPQDRQFILSSKKLLLSDSGFYLCAWGGRGNTEAFFGQGTRLTVV.

This clone was picked up one time. V gene TRBV6-5 combines with J gene TRBJ2-7, with 7 bases that match TRBD1. The germline gives CDR1 MNHEY, CDR2 SVGAGI. CDR3 length equals 15 residues. The trim removed 5 bases at V and 3 bases at J, leaving 10 bases unmatched. DNA for the CDR3: TGTGCCAGCAGTCCCTCGTCGACAGGGCTCTACGAGCAGTACTTC. It codes for CASSPSSTGLYEQYF.

The genes are TRBV30 and TRBJ1-1; D is unclear. The CDR3 consists of 12 residues. V was shortened by 1 base and J by 4 bases, with 7 bases between the two germline ends. Germline lookup yields CDR1 GTSNPN and CDR2 SVGIG (reference sequence). Written as DNA, the CDR3 is TGTGCCTGGAGTGATCTAGTCACTGAAGCTTTCTTT. Amino acid sequence: CAWSDLVTEAFF.

The rearrangement links TRBV7-8 to TRBJ2-3; D unclear. Germline values: CDR1 SGHVS, CDR2 FQNEAQ. V lost 3 bases to trimming and J lost 9 bases, with 16 bases between them. This CDR3 is built from 14 residues. CDR3 residues: CASSFDQEAKTQYF. CDR3 sequence (DNA): TGTGCCAGCAGCTTCGATCAAGAGGCGAAAACGCAGTATTTT.

In its sample, this clone was seen a few times. V gene TRBV7-6 combines with J gene TRBJ1-3, with 10 bases lining up with TRBD1. Germline CDR1 SGHVS, CDR2 FNYEAQ. The CDR3 consists of 16 residues. V shed 5 bases and J 3 bases; nucleotides not matched to a gene: 7. The CDR3 nucleotides are TGTGCCAGCAGCCCTGGACAGGGGGGATATGGAAACACCATATATTTT. Protein: CASSPGQGGYGNTIYF.

The chain is built from TRBV19 and TRBJ2-5; 8 bases line up with TRBD1. Matching the DNA end better, TRBJ2-7 makes the J call doubtful. From germline, CDR1 is LNHDA and CDR2 SQIVND (reference sequence). This CDR3 comprises 13 residues. This CDR3 reads CASLDRAKYEQYF. CDR3 in DNA: TGTGCCAGTTTGGACAGGGCAAAGTACGAGCAGTACTTC.

The V gene is TRBV29-1, the J gene TRBJ2-3; unclear D gene. The CDR3 is 14 amino acids. The V and J ends lost 5 bases and 0 bases respectively, with 12 bases between them. Germline CDR1 is SQVTM and CDR2 is ANQGSEA. In DNA form, the CDR3 reads TGCAGCGTTCCGGTTCCCCTTAGCACAGATACGCAGTATTTT. Encoded protein: CSVPVPLSTDTQYF.

V usage is TRBV30 and J usage is TRBJ2-3; D unresolved. Germline V gene lookup returns CDR1 GTSNPN and CDR2 SVGIG (reference sequence). The V end lost 5 bases, the J end lost 0 bases, and 3 bases lay between the germline ends. This CDR3 comprises 11 residues. CDR3 protein: CAWLSTDTQYF. The CDR3 nucleotides are TGTGCCTGGCTTAGCACAGATACGCAGTATTTT.

Regarding this clone: Other nucleotide sequences from this sample produce the same CDR3. The V and J genes are TRBV5-1 and TRBJ1-1; the D is unclear. The V end lost 0 bases, the J end lost 0 bases, and 6 bases lay between the germline ends. Germline assignment: CDR1 SGHRS and CDR2 YFSETQ. The CDR3 consists of 14 residues. The CDR3 sequence: CASSLGQVNTEAFF. The CDR3 DNA is TGCGCCAGCAGCTTGGGGCAGGTGAACACTGAAGCTTTCTTT. Filled out from reference TRBV5-1 and TRBJ1-1, the complete variable domain reads KAGVTQTPRYLIKTRGQQVTLSCSPISGHRSVSWYQQTPGQGLQFLFEYFSETQRNKGNFPGRFSGRQFSNSRSEMNVSTLELGDSALYLCASSLGQVNTEAFFGQGTRLTVV.

This clone was seen only once. The V call is TRBV2, the J call TRBJ1-4; 7 nucleotides align to TRBD1. The CDR3 extends over 17 amino acids. The V segment lost 4 bases and the J segment 4 bases; nucleotides outside the gene matches: 12. Germline lookup yields CDR1 SNHLY and CDR2 FYNNEI. CDR3 residues: CASSGALMGQSNEKLFF. The CDR3 bases are TGTGCCAGCAGTGGGGCCCTAATGGGACAGAGTAATGAAAAACTGTTTTTT. Full variable domain (missing parts from reference TRBV2 and TRBJ1-4): EPEVTQTPSHQVTQMGQEVILRCVPISNHLYFYWYRQILGQKVEFLVSFYNNEISEKSEIFDDQFSVERPDGSNFTLKIRSTKLEDSAMYFCASSGALMGQSNEKLFFGSGTQLSVL.

V gene TRBV7-9 combines with J gene TRBJ2-1, with 7 bases identical to TRBD2. The V and J ends lost 2 bases and 3 bases, in that order; junction bases with no gene match: 10. Germline values: CDR1 SEHNR, CDR2 FQNEAQ (reference sequence). The CDR3 consists of 17 residues. CDR3 nucleotides: TGTGCCAGCAGCTTAACGGGACTAACAGACCTCTACAATGAGCAGTTCTTC. Protein sequence: CASSLTGLTDLYNEQFF.

The gene calls are TRBV5-1 and TRBJ1-3; D might be TRBD1 (6 bases). V gave up 0 bases and J gave up 0 bases, with 10 bases separating them. This CDR3 region has 16 residues. The V gene's germline CDR1 is SGHRS and CDR2 YFSETQ. CDR3: CASSLAGASSGNTIYF. In DNA form, the CDR3 reads TGCGCCAGCAGCTTGGCAGGGGCCAGCTCTGGAAACACCATATATTTT.

This clone was counted once. The V call is TRBV19, the J call TRBJ2-7, with 8 nucleotides matching TRBD1. Trimming at V came to 5 bases and at J to 0 bases, leaving 6 bases not matched to a gene. The CDR3 is made up of 15 amino acids. Germline-derived CDR1 and CDR2 are LNHDA and SQIVND (reference sequence). CDR3 loop: CASSEGQAFSYEQYF. The CDR3 coding sequence is TGTGCCAGTAGTGAGGGACAGGCTTTCTCCTACGAGCAGTACTTC.

The chain carries TRBV12-5 and TRBJ2-2, with TRBD1 matching over 9 bases. The V gene end was trimmed by 0 bases and the J gene end by 2 bases; junction bases not matched to a gene: 4. The germline gives CDR1 LGHNT, CDR2 FRNRAP. There are 17 residues in the CDR3. CDR3 DNA sequence: TGTGCTAGTGGTTTGGTACGGACAGGGGATAACACCGGGGAGCTGTTTTTT. It codes for CASGLVRTGDNTGELFF.

The chain uses TRBV9 and TRBJ2-6, with a tentative D call TRBD2 (6 bases). V gave up 4 bases and J gave up 4 bases, with 15 bases separating them. Germline CDR1 is SGDLS and CDR2 is YYNGEE. The CDR3 runs to 16 residues. CDR3 DNA sequence: TGTGCCAGCAGCCCTTCGGCGGGGCGAGGGGCCAACGTCCTGACTTTC. This gives the protein CASSPSAGRGANVLTF.

The chain combines TRBV4-1 with TRBJ2-1; 8 bases are a match to TRBD2. Germline values: CDR1 MGHRA, CDR2 YSYEKL. J lost 0 bases, V lost 4 bases, and 14 bases had no gene match. The CDR3 spans 19 residues. The chain's CDR3 is CASSLNSRSLAGSYNEQFF. CDR3 bases: TGCGCCAGCAGCCTCAACTCTCGTTCCCTAGCGGGCTCCTACAATGAGCAGTTCTTC.

This chain uses TRBV2 with TRBJ2-1; 8 bases line up with TRBD2. V dropped 5 bases and J dropped 9; count of bases not matched to a gene: 9. Germline assignment: CDR1 SNHLY and CDR2 FYNNEI. This CDR3 is 14 amino acids long. The CDR3, as DNA: TGTGCCAGCAGTCCTAGGAGCGGGAGTCCTGAGCAGTTCTTC. This encodes CASSPRSGSPEQFF.

The chain is built from TRBV5-1 and TRBJ2-5, with 9 bases fitting TRBD1. The V gene's germline CDR1 is SGHRS and CDR2 YFSETQ. This CDR3 has 15 amino acids. After removal of 4 bases from V and 2 bases from J, the junction contained 6 bases not matched to a gene. The CDR3 loop reads CASSTGDRGQETQYF. In nucleotides, the CDR3 is TGCGCCAGCAGCACAGGTGACAGGGGGCAAGAGACCCAGTACTTC.

This chain uses TRBV6-5 with TRBJ1-4; unclear D gene. Between the trimmed V and J ends, which lost 6 bases and 7 bases, there was a span of 18 bases. This CDR3 is 15 amino acids long. Germline-derived CDR1 and CDR2 are MNHEY and SVGAGI. The CDR3 loop is CASRPDTVLGEKLFF. DNA for the CDR3: TGTGCCAGCAGACCCGACACCGTTTTGGGTGAAAAACTGTTTTTT.

The chain employs TRBV28 and TRBJ1-2; the match to TRBD1 covers 10 bases. V lost 4 bases to trimming and J lost 3 bases; unmatched junction nucleotides: 2. Germline CDR1 and CDR2: MDHEN and SYDVKM. The CDR3 loop spans 14 amino acids. The CDR3 protein is CASSSGQGHYGYTF. The CDR3, as DNA: TGTGCCAGCAGTTCGGGACAGGGGCACTATGGCTACACCTTC.

The genes are TRBV4-1 and TRBJ2-3, with D possibly TRBD1 on 5 matching bases. Between the trimmed V and J ends, which lost 1 base and 2 bases, there was a span of 16 bases. The CDR3 covers 17 residues. CDR1 is MGHRA and CDR2 is YSYEKL in the germline V gene. CDR3 loop: CASSQVLTKGYTDTQYF. CDR3 DNA: TGCGCCAGCAGCCAAGTATTAACGAAGGGGTACACAGATACGCAGTATTTT.

CDR3 sequence reads: CASGTRGSYEQYF. CDR3 DNA: TGCGCCAGCGGGACCAGGGGTTCTTACGAGCAGTACTTC. The chain couples TRBV5-1 to TRBJ2-7, with TRBD1 as a possible D gene (6 bases). The V end lost 7 bases, the J end lost 4 bases, and 15 bases lay between the germline ends. The CDR3 sequence is 13 residues long. Germline CDR1 is SGHRS and CDR2 is YFSETQ.

The rearrangement joins TRBV15 to TRBJ2-1; 11 bases align to TRBD2. V was pared by 1 base and J by 5 bases, with 4 bases of the junction left unmatched. The CDR3 runs 16 residues. From germline, CDR1 is LNHNV and CDR2 YYDKDF (reference sequence). CDR3 coding DNA: TGTGCCACCAGCAGAGGGGTAGCGGGGGGGCACAATGAGCAGTTCTTC. Translated, it gives CATSRGVAGGHNEQFF.

CDR3 bases: TGTGCCTGGAGTGGGGCGGGGGAGCGAGAGACCCAGTACTTC. As protein: CAWSGAGERETQYF. The chain recombines TRBV30 with TRBJ2-5, with 7 positions matching TRBD2. The length of the CDR3 is 14 residues. The germline V gene encodes CDR1 GTSNPN and CDR2 SVGIG (reference sequence). Unmatched junction bases numbered 6, after V lost 1 base and J lost 4 bases.

This chain joins TRBV6-6 and TRBJ2-5, with 12 nucleotides matching TRBD2. This CDR3 comprises 15 residues. Trimming cost V 11 bases and J 5 bases; bases outside gene matches: 12. Germline V gene sequence: CDR1 MNHNY, CDR2 SVGAGI (reference sequence). Written as DNA, the CDR3 is TGTGCCCACCAAGCTAGCGGGGGGGCCCATGAGACCCAGTACTTC. Its translation is CAHQASGGAHETQYF.

This chain links TRBV7-8 with TRBJ1-4, with D tentatively TRBD1 (6 bases). Between the trimmed V and J ends, which lost 5 bases and 0 bases, there was a span of 10 bases. The CDR3 is 15 residues long. Germline CDR1 SGHVS, CDR2 FQNEAQ. The DNA for the CDR3 is TGTGCCAGCAGCCCAAGGGGGTCAACTAATGAAAAACTGTTTTTT. Its translation is CASSPRGSTNEKLFF.

This chain uses TRBV7-9 with TRBJ1-1; 10 bases match TRBD1. CDR1 is SEHNR, CDR2 FQNEAQ, per germline (reference sequence). The CDR3 sequence is 15 residues long. With 4 bases clipped from V and 3 bases from J, the junction kept 5 bases outside the gene matches. In DNA, the CDR3 is TGTGCCAGCAGCTACACCGGGACAGGGGACACTGAAGCTTTCTTT. As protein: CASSYTGTGDTEAFF.